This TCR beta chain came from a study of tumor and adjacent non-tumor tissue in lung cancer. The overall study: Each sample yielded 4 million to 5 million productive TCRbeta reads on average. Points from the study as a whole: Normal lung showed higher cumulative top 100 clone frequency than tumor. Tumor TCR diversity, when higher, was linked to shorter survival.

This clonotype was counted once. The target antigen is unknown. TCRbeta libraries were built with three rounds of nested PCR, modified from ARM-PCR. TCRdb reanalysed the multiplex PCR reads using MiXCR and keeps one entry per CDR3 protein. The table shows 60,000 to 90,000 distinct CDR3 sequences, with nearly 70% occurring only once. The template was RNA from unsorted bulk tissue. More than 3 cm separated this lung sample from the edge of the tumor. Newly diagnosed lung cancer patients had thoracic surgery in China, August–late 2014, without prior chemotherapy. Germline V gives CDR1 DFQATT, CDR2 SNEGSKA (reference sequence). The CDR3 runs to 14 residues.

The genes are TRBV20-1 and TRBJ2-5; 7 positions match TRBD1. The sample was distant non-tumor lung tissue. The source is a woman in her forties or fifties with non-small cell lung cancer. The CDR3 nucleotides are TGCACTGCCAGAGTTGGACAGGCATCAGAGACCCAGTACTTC. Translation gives CTARVGQASETQYF.